This TCR beta chain was sequenced for a study of identifying expanded T cells in peripheral blood. Repertoires were generated with immunoSEQ multiplex PCR, while TCRdb's copy carries only in-frame clones and drops some. The table includes about 89,000 clones, approximately 89% detected once. Overall study findings and caveats: Variance in clone template counts between approximately 2-week samples significantly increased with total template count across all healthy donors.

CDR1 and CDR2 (germline): SGHTA, FQGTGA. This CDR3 is 15 amino acids long. Trimming removed 6 bases from V and 3 bases from J, with 14 bases in between. Comment on this clone: Its matching antigen is unknown.

The receptor was isolated from a person aged 18-70 years in good health. Sequenced material: blood. The chain employs TRBV7-3 and TRBJ2-2, with a possible D match to TRBD2 (6 bases). The CDR3 coding sequence is TGTGCCAGCAGGCCCACGGAGGGTTACACCGGGGAGCTGTTTTTT. Protein product: CASRPTEGYTGELFF.